This entry lists 27 T cell receptor beta chains sequenced from one sample in a study of T cell responses to AZD1222 COVID-19 vaccine. TCRdb keeps only in-frame clones here, not all; method: immunoSEQ multiplex PCR. The table lists 95,000 to 100,000 clones, about 90% of them singletons. The sample here was peripheral blood, taken on day 0 of AZD1222 vaccination. Source of these receptors: an adult in good health.

This clone is a singleton in its sample. The chain carries TRBV11-3 and TRBJ1-5; no clear D gene. Germline CDR1 SGHNT, CDR2 YENEEA. CDR3 length: 16 residues. The germline V and J ends were trimmed by 0 bases and 0 bases, with 9 bases remaining between them. DNA for the CDR3: TGTGCCAGCAGCTTAGATAGGTCGAATAGCAATCAGCCCCAGCATTTT. Its translation: CASSLDRSNSNQPQHF.

This clone has only a few counts. The J gene is TRBJ2-5, the V gene TRBV5-1, with D tentatively TRBD1 (6 bases). The germline CDR1 and CDR2 sequences are SGHRS and YFSETQ. The CDR3 runs to 15 residues. The germline V and J ends were trimmed by 0 bases and 5 bases, with 14 bases remaining between them. CDR3 region: CASSLAQGYQETQYF. The CDR3 bases are TGCGCCAGCAGCTTGGCACAGGGATATCAGGAGACCCAGTACTTC. The full variable domain, with the rest looked up from reference TRBV5-1 and TRBJ2-5, is KAGVTQTPRYLIKTRGQQVTLSCSPISGHRSVSWYQQTPGQGLQFLFEYFSETQRNKGNFPGRFSGRQFSNSRSEMNVSTLELGDSALYLCASSLAQGYQETQYFGPGTRLLVL.

The J gene is TRBJ1-2, the V gene TRBV30; 8 bases fit TRBD1. This CDR3 is built from 16 residues. Unmatched junction bases numbered 14, after V lost 1 base and J lost 7 bases. Germline CDR1 and CDR2: GTSNPN and SVGIG (reference sequence). The CDR3 loop reads CAWSGPGGESVFGYTF. CDR3 bases: TGTGCCTGGAGTGGCCCAGGGGGCGAGTCGGTTTTTGGCTACACCTTC.

This clone is a singleton in its sample. The rearrangement uses TRBV5-8 and TRBJ2-1, with D maybe TRBD2 (5 bases). The CDR3 runs to 15 residues. Trimming left V 5 bases short and J 9 bases short, with 21 bases between. Germline V gives CDR1 SGHTS, CDR2 YDEGEE. CDR3 sequence (DNA): TGTGCCAGCAGTCGGGATTCCGATTGGAGTAGTGAGCAGTTCTTC. Its translation: CASSRDSDWSSEQFF.

This sequence joins TRBV6-5 and TRBJ1-2; D ambiguous. This CDR3 contains 16 residues. V lost 0 bases and J 2 bases, leaving 13 bases between the germline ends. The germline CDR1 and CDR2 sequences are MNHEY and SVGAGI. In DNA form, the CDR3 reads TGTGCCAGCAGTTACTCGTACCATAACGAGAACTATGGCTACACCTTC. As protein: CASSYSYHNENYGYTF.

This clone was observed a handful of times. The rearrangement uses TRBV5-8 and TRBJ2-1; 10 bases are shared with TRBD1. V trimming: 3 bases; J trimming: 6 bases; junction bases outside the gene matches: 6. Germline CDR1 reads SGHTS; CDR2 reads YDEGEE. The CDR3 totals 15 residues. CDR3 sequence: CASSSGQGLLNEQFF. The CDR3 nucleotides read TGTGCCAGCAGCTCGGGACAGGGGTTACTCAATGAGCAGTTCTTC.

Remarks on this clone: No DNA is shown, since the ends of the CDR3 on it are uncertain; the CDR3 is the one TCRdb lists. J is TRBJ1-2 and V is TRBV29-1; the DNA was not used to check the table's D call, TRBD1. Termini included, the CDR3 measures 12 amino acids. CDR1 and CDR2 from the germline V gene are SQVTM and ANQGSEA. The CDR3 loop reads CSVAGTVGLGTF.

This clone was seen once. The gene calls are TRBV20-1 and TRBJ1-2, with unresolved D. Trimming left V 3 bases short and J 4 bases short, with 12 bases between. CDR3 length: 13 residues. Looked up from germline, CDR1 is DFQATT and CDR2 is SNEGSKA (reference sequence). CDR3 in DNA: TGCAGTGCTAGTCTTCCCGTTTCCTATGGCTACACCTTC. It is translated as CSASLPVSYGYTF.

This clone was counted between two and nine times. The genes are TRBV15 and TRBJ1-4; no clear D. Trimming stripped 1 base from V and 3 bases from J, with 6 bases between. Germline lookup yields CDR1 LNHNV and CDR2 YYDKDF (reference sequence). The CDR3 consists of 14 residues. The CDR3 DNA reads as TGTGCCACCAGCAGAGGCCGGGCTAATGAAAAACTGTTTTTT. This sequence encodes CATSRGRANEKLFF.

The chain carries TRBV12-5 and TRBJ1-1; 7 nucleotides align to TRBD1. There are 14 residues in the CDR3. Trimming took 3 bases from V and 0 from J; bases not matched to a gene: 1. Per germline, CDR1 LGHNT and CDR2 FRNRAP. CDR3 DNA sequence: TGTGCTAGTGGTTTCGGGACAGTGAACACTGAAGCTTTCTTT. Its protein product is CASGFGTVNTEAFF.

The chain recombines TRBV5-1 with TRBJ2-3; D is ambiguous. Per the germline V gene, CDR1 is SGHRS and CDR2 is YFSETQ. The V and J ends lost 4 bases and 4 bases respectively, with 13 bases between them. The CDR3 has 14 residues. The CDR3 nucleotides read TGCGCCAGCAGCCGGCAGAGCGAGGCAGATACGCAGTATTTT. Translating gives CASSRQSEADTQYF.

The J gene is TRBJ2-3, the V gene TRBV5-1, with D tentatively TRBD1 (6 bases). The ends were cut back, 4 bases at V and 1 base at J, with 13 bases in the middle. The CDR3 is 15 residues long. The germline CDR1 and CDR2 sequences are SGHRS and YFSETQ. CDR3 DNA sequence: TGCGCCAGCAGCGCACAGGGCGGGCGCACAGATACGCAGTATTTT. This encodes CASSAQGGRTDTQYF.

The gene calls are TRBV5-1 and TRBJ2-7; 7 nucleotides agree with TRBD1. Germline V gene sequence: CDR1 SGHRS, CDR2 YFSETQ. V lost 0 bases and J lost 5; bases outside the gene matches: 8. CDR3 size: 15 residues. The CDR3 loop reads CASSLAQGRLNEQYF. CDR3 nucleotides: TGCGCCAGCAGCTTGGCACAGGGGCGGTTGAACGAGCAGTACTTC.

This chain joins TRBV29-1 and TRBJ2-5, with TRBD1 identical over 8 bases. Germline V gene lookup returns CDR1 SQVTM and CDR2 ANQGSEA. V was pared by 2 bases and J by 3 bases, with 8 bases of the junction left unmatched. The CDR3 covers 15 residues. The CDR3 is CSVEWVRGQEETQYF. CDR3 nucleotide sequence: TGCAGCGTTGAATGGGTCAGGGGGCAGGAAGAGACCCAGTACTTC.

The chain is built from TRBV7-9 and TRBJ2-2; D possibly uses TRBD1 or TRBD2 (6 bases each). Per germline, CDR1 SEHNR and CDR2 FQNEAQ (reference sequence). Trimming left V 2 bases short and J 6 bases short, with 10 bases between. The CDR3 totals 14 residues. DNA for the CDR3: TGTGCCAGCAGCTTATCGGGGGCGGCCGGGGAGCTGTTTTTT. Translation: CASSLSGAAGELFF. Full variable domain (missing parts from reference TRBV7-9 and TRBJ2-2): DTGVSQNPRHKITKRGQNVTFRCDPISEHNRLYWYRQTLGQGPEFLTYFQNEAQLEKSRLLSDRFSAERPKGSFSTLEIQRTEQGDSAMYLCASSLSGAAGELFFGEGSRLTVL.

The rearrangement links TRBV7-2 to TRBJ1-2; TRBD1 is a possible D gene (5 bases). The V and J ends lost 3 bases and 4 bases respectively, with 12 bases between them. CDR1 and CDR2 (germline): SGHTA, FQGNSA. The CDR3 is 14 residues long. The CDR3 nucleotides read TGTGCCAGCAGCTTCACCGGGACCTCCTATGGCTACACCTTC. Translation: CASSFTGTSYGYTF.

This chain joins TRBV6-1 and TRBJ2-7, with TRBD1 matching over 7 bases. The CDR3 runs to 14 residues. The ends lost 0 bases at V and 3 bases at J; junction bases unmatched: 2. Per the germline V gene, CDR1 is MNHNS and CDR2 is SASEGT. CDR3 residues: CASSEARDSYEQYF. In DNA, the CDR3 is TGTGCCAGCAGTGAAGCCAGGGACAGCTACGAGCAGTACTTC.

The genes are TRBV7-8 and TRBJ1-2; 8 bases fit TRBD1. The CDR3 loop spans 16 amino acids. J was trimmed by 8 bases and V by 1 base; bases with no gene match: 12. Germline values: CDR1 SGHVS, CDR2 FQNEAQ. CDR3 residues: CASSLVHLQGERGYTF. CDR3 DNA: TGTGCCAGCAGCTTAGTACACTTACAGGGGGAAAGGGGCTACACCTTC.

The chain employs TRBV30 and TRBJ1-3; D call uncertain. Trimming took 5 bases from V and 0 from J, leaving 11 bases between them. The CDR3 covers 14 residues. Germline values: CDR1 GTSNPN, CDR2 SVGIG (reference sequence). The CDR3 protein is CAWDGRVSGNTIYF. In DNA form, the CDR3 reads TGTGCCTGGGATGGACGGGTCTCTGGAAACACCATATATTTT.

This chain links TRBV4-2 with TRBJ1-2; D unclear. The CDR3 has 15 amino acids. The germline gives CDR1 LGHNA, CDR2 YNFKEQ. Trimming took off 0 bases at V and 0 bases at J, with 8 bases between the two ends. CDR3 amino acids: CASSQEQLANYGYTF. CDR3 nucleotide sequence: TGTGCCAGCAGCCAAGAACAGCTAGCTAACTATGGCTACACCTTC.

The chain links TRBV21-1 to TRBJ1-1; whether TRBD1, the table's D call, matches the DNA was not checked. TRBV21-1 is assigned pseudogene status. The CDR3 length is 21 residues. CDR3 residues: CASSKALSGWADRAGNTEAFF. The DNA of the CDR3 is TGTGCCAGCAGCAAAGCGCTTTCTGGGTGGGCCGACAGGGCGGGGAACACTGAAGCTTTCTTT.

The J gene is TRBJ2-7, the V gene TRBV3-1 (or the pseudogene TRBV3-2); 9 nucleotides agree with TRBD2. V dropped 4 bases and J dropped 8; count of bases not matched to a gene: 9. This CDR3 comprises 14 residues. CDR1 LGHDT and CDR2 YNNKEL come from the germline V gene (reference sequence). The CDR3 spells CASSPLGLAGKQYF. The CDR3 coding sequence is TGTGCCAGCAGCCCCCTGGGGCTAGCGGGAAAGCAGTACTTC.

The chain employs TRBV5-5 and TRBJ1-5, with 8 bases that match TRBD1. CDR1 is SGHKS, CDR2 YYEKEE, per germline (reference sequence). This CDR3 has 17 amino acids. Unmatched junction bases numbered 13, after V lost 3 bases and J lost 5 bases. CDR3 region: CASSSVWSRGRDQPQHF. DNA of the CDR3: TGTGCCAGCAGCTCTGTGTGGTCCAGGGGGCGGGATCAGCCCCAGCATTTT.

The genes are TRBV5-1 and TRBJ2-5, with D uncertain. Germline V gene data show CDR1 as SGHRS and CDR2 as YFSETQ. This CDR3 comprises 12 residues. V was clipped by 1 base and J by 4 bases, with 5 bases between them. CDR3 sequence: CASSLRVETQYF. The CDR3 DNA follows: TGCGCCAGCAGCTTGAGGGTAGAGACCCAGTACTTC. Complete variable domain (other parts from reference TRBV5-1 and TRBJ2-5): KAGVTQTPRYLIKTRGQQVTLSCSPISGHRSVSWYQQTPGQGLQFLFEYFSETQRNKGNFPGRFSGRQFSNSRSEMNVSTLELGDSALYLCASSLRVETQYFGPGTRLLVL.

This chain joins TRBV6-2 or TRBV6-3 and TRBJ2-3, with D maybe TRBD1 (5 bases). The germline CDR1 and CDR2 sequences are MNHEY and SVGEGT. The CDR3 is 15 residues long. Trimming removed 4 bases from V and 5 bases from J, with 16 bases in between. CDR3 sequence reads: CASSFWAGRGDTQYF. The CDR3 region has the DNA TGTGCCAGCAGTTTTTGGGCTGGAAGGGGAGATACGCAGTATTTT.

The chain employs TRBV5-6 and TRBJ1-2, with a possible D match to TRBD1 (5 bases). V lost 2 bases and J lost 3, with 11 bases in between. This CDR3 comprises 14 residues. Per germline, CDR1 SGHDT and CDR2 YYEEEE. The CDR3 region has the DNA TGTGCCAGCAGCTTTTTAGACAGATACTATGGCTACACCTTC. It is translated as CASSFLDRYYGYTF. Together with reference TRBV5-6 and TRBJ1-2, the CDR3 gives the full variable domain: DAGVTQSPTHLIKTRGQQVTLRCSPKSGHDTVSWYQQALGQGPQFIFQYYEEEERQRGNFPDRFSGHQFPNYSSELNVNALLLGDSALYLCASSFLDRYYGYTFGSGTRLTVV.

This sequence joins TRBV2 and TRBJ1-6; a possible D gene is TRBD1 (6 bases). The germline V gene encodes CDR1 SNHLY and CDR2 FYNNEI. This CDR3 contains 14 residues. V lost 4 bases and J 10 bases, leaving 14 bases between the germline ends. The CDR3 nucleotides are TGTGCCAGCAGTGCAGGGGCGCCCCGGTCACCCCTCCACTTT. Translating gives CASSAGAPRSPLHF.